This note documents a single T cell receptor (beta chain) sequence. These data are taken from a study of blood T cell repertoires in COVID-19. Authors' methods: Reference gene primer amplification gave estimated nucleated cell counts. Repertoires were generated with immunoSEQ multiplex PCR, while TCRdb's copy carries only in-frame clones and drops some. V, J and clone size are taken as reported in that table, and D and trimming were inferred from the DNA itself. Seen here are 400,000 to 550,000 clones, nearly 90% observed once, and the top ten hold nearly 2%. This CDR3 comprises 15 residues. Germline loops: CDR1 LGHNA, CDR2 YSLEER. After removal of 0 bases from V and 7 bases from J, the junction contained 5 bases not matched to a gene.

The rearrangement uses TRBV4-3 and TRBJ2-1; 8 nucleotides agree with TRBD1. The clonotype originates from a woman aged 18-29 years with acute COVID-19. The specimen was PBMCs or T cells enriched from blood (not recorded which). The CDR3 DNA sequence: TGCGCCAGCAGCCAAGACAGGGGGCTGTATAATGAGCAGTTCTTC. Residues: CASSQDRGLYNEQFF.